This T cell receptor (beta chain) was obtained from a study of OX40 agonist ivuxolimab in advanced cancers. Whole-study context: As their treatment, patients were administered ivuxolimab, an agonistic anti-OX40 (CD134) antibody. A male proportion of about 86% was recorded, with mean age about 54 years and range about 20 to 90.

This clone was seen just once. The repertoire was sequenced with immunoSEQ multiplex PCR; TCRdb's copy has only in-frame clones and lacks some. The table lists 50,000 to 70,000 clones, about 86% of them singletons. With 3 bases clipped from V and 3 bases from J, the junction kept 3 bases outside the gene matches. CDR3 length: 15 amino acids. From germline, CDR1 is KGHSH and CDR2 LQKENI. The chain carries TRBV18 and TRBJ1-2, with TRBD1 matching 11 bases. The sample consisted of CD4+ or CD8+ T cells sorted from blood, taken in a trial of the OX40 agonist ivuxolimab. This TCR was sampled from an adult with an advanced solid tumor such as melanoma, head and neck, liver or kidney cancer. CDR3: CASSPGTGGDYGYTF. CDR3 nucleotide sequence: TGTGCCAGCTCACCTGGGACAGGGGGAGACTATGGCTACACCTTC. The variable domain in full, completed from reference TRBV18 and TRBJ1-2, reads NAGVMQNPRHLVRRRGQEARLRCSPMKGHSHVYWYRQLPEEGLKFMVYLQKENIIDESGMPKERFSAEFPKEGPSILRIQQVVRGDSAAYFCASSPGTGGDYGYTFGSGTRLTVV.